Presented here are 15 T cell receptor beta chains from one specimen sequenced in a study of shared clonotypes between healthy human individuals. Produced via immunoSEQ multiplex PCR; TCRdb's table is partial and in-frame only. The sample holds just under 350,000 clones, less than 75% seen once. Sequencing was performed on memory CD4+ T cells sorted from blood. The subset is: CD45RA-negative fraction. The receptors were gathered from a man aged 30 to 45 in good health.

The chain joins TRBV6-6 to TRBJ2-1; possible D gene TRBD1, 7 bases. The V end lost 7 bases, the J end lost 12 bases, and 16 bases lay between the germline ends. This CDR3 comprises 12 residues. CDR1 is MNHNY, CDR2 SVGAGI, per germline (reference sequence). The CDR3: CASNRQGGRQFF. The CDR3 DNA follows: TGTGCCAGCAACCGACAGGGAGGAAGGCAGTTCTTC.

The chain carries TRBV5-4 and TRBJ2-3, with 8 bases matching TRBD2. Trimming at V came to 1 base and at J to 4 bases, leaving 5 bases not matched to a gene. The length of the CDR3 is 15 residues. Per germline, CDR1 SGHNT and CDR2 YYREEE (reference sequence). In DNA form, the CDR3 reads TGTGCCAGCAGCTTGACCAGCGGGAGTGCAGATACGCAGTATTTT. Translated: CASSLTSGSADTQYF.

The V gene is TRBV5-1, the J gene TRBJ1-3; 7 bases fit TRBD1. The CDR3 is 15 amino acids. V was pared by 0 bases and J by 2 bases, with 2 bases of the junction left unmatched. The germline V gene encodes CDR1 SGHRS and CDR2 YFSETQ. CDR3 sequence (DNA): TGCGCCAGCAGCTTGGGCCAGGGGGCTGGAAACACCATATATTTT. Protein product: CASSLGQGAGNTIYF. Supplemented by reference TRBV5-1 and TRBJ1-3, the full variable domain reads KAGVTQTPRYLIKTRGQQVTLSCSPISGHRSVSWYQQTPGQGLQFLFEYFSETQRNKGNFPGRFSGRQFSNSRSEMNVSTLELGDSALYLCASSLGQGAGNTIYFGEGSWLTVV.

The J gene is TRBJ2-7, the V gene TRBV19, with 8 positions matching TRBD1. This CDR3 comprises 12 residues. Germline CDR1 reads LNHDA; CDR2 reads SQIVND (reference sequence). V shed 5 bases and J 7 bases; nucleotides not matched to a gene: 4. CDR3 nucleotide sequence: TGTGCCAGTAGTGCGGACAGGGCGGAGCAGTACTTC. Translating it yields CASSADRAEQYF.

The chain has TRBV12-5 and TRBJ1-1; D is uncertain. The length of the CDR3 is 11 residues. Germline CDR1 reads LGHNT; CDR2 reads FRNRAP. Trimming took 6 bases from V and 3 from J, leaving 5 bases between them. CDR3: CASGQDTEAFF. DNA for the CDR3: TGTGCTAGTGGCCAGGACACTGAAGCTTTCTTT.

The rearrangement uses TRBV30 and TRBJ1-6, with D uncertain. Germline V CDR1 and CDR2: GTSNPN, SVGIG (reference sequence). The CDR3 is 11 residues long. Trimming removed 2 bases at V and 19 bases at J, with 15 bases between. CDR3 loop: CAWSRRLDRHF. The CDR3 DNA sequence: TGTGCCTGGAGTAGGAGGTTGGATAGACACTTT.

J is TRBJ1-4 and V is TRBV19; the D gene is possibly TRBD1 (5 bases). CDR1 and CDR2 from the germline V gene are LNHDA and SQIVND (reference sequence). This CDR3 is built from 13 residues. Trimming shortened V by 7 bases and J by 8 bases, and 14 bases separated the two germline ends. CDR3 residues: CASTKGTREKLFF. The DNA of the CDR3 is TGTGCCAGTACGAAGGGGACTCGGGAAAAACTGTTTTTT.

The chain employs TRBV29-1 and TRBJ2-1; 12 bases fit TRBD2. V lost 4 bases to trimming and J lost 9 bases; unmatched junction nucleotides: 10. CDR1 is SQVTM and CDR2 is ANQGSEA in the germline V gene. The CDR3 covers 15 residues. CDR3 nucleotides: TGCAGCGTTGCGGGCTCTAGCGGGAGGGTCGGTGAGCAGTTCTTC. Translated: CSVAGSSGRVGEQFF.

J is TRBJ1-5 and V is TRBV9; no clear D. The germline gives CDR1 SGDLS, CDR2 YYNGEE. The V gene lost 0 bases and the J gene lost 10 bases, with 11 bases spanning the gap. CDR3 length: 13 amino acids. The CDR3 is CASSVGNNAPQHF. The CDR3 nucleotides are TGTGCCAGCAGCGTAGGGAATAACGCCCCCCAGCATTTT.

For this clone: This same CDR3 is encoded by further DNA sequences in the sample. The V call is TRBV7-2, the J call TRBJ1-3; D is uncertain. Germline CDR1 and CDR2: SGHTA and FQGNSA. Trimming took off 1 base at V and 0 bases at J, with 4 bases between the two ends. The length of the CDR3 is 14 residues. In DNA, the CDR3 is TGTGCCAGCAGCTTAGGAACCTCTGGAAACACCATATATTTT. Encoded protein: CASSLGTSGNTIYF.

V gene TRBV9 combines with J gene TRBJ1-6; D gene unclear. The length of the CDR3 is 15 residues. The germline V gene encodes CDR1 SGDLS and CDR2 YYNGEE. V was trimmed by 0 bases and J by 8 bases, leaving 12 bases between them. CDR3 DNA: TGTGCCAGCAGCGTAGAGGTAACTTGGGATTCACCCCTCCACTTT. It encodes CASSVEVTWDSPLHF.

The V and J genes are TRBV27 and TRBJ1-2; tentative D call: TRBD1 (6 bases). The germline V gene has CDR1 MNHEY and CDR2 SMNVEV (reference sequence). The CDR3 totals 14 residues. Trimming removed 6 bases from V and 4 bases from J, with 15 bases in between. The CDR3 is CASRMTGTLYGYTF. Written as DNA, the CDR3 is TGTGCCAGCAGGATGACAGGAACCCTCTATGGCTACACCTTC.

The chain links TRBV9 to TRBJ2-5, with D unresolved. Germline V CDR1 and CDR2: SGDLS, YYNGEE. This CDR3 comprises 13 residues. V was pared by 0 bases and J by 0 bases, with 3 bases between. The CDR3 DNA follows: TGTGCCAGCAGCGTAGTTGACCAAGAGACCCAGTACTTC. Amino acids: CASSVVDQETQYF.

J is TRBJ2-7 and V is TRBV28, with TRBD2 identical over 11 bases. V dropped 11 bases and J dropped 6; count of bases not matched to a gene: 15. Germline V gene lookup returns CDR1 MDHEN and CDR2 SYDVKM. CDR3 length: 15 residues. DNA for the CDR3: TGTGCCGCGCGGGGTAGCGGGAGGGCTTTGGCCGAGCAGTACTTC. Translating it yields CAARGSGRALAEQYF. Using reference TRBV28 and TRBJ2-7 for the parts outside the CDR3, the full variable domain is DVKVTQSSRYLVKRTGEKVFLECVQDMDHENMFWYRQDPGLGLRLIYFSYDVKMKEKGDIPEGYSVSREKKERFSLILESASTNQTSMYLCAARGSGRALAEQYFGPGTRLTVT.

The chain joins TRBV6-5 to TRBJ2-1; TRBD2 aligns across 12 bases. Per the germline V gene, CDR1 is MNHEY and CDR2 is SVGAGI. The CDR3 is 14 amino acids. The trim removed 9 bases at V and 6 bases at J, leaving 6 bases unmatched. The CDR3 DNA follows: TGTGCCAGTAGGACTAGCGGGATACCCAATGAGCAGTTCTTC. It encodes CASRTSGIPNEQFF.